The 9 T cell receptor beta chains listed next were all sequenced from one sample in a study of cytomegalovirus exposure and HLA in healthy donors. This PCR relied on a set of 60 Vbeta primers and 13 Jbeta primers. TCRdb's table, derived via immunoSEQ multiplex PCR, lists solely in-frame clones and lacks some. The sample contains fewer than 250,000 clones, 70% to 90% of which appear only once. The sample comprised PBMCs. The source of these receptors is a young man in good health and CMV-seronegative.

This rearrangement joins TRBV6-4 to TRBJ2-1, with D possibly TRBD2 on 5 matching bases. CDR1 and CDR2 (germline): MRHNA, SNTAGT. The V and J ends lost 5 bases and 0 bases respectively, with 11 bases between them. This CDR3 region has 15 residues. CDR3 DNA: TGTGCCAGCAGTCCTGGTGGGAGCTCCTACAATGAGCAGTTCTTC. Translation: CASSPGGSSYNEQFF.

The chain couples TRBV7-8 to TRBJ2-5; 10 bases fit TRBD2. J gave up 3 bases and V 1 base, and 5 bases lay outside the gene matches. Germline CDR1 reads SGHVS; CDR2 reads FQNEAQ. This CDR3 has 16 amino acids. CDR3 loop: CASSLVASGGKETQYF. Written as DNA, the CDR3 is TGTGCCAGCAGCTTAGTAGCTAGCGGGGGAAAAGAGACCCAGTACTTC.

The V call is TRBV4-1, the J call TRBJ1-1, with D maybe TRBD1 (5 bases). Looked up from germline, CDR1 is MGHRA and CDR2 is YSYEKL. This CDR3 spans 15 amino acids. Deletions cut 0 bases from V and 0 bases from J, with 8 bases between. CDR3 sequence: CASSQEGLLNTEAFF. For the CDR3, the DNA is TGCGCCAGCAGCCAAGAGGGACTCCTGAACACTGAAGCTTTCTTT.

The genes are TRBV5-6 and TRBJ2-1; TRBD1 aligns across 11 bases. With 2 bases clipped from V and 6 bases from J, the junction kept 13 bases outside the gene matches. The CDR3 has 18 amino acids. CDR1 and CDR2 (germline): SGHDT, YYEEEE. CDR3 DNA: TGTGCCAGCAGCTTTTACGAAGGGTGGGGACAGGGGGTCAATGAGCAGTTCTTC. It is translated as CASSFYEGWGQGVNEQFF. The full variable domain, in which reference TRBV5-6 and TRBJ2-1 provide the parts outside the CDR3, is DAGVTQSPTHLIKTRGQQVTLRCSPKSGHDTVSWYQQALGQGPQFIFQYYEEEERQRGNFPDRFSGHQFPNYSSELNVNALLLGDSALYLCASSFYEGWGQGVNEQFFGPGTRLTVL.

The chain recombines TRBV19 with TRBJ1-1; possible D gene TRBD1, 5 bases. Trimming removed 3 bases at V and 1 base at J, with 15 bases between. Germline V gene data show CDR1 as LNHDA and CDR2 as SQIVND (reference sequence). CDR3 length: 16 residues. The CDR3 bases are TGTGCCAGTAGTATTTCAAGGGGTACAGGGAACACTGAAGCTTTCTTT. Translating it yields CASSISRGTGNTEAFF.

V usage is TRBV18 and J usage is TRBJ1-5; possibly TRBD1 for D (5 bases). Trimming removed 8 bases from V and 5 bases from J, with 13 bases in between. CDR1 and CDR2 from the germline V gene are KGHSH and LQKENI. The CDR3 totals 13 residues. CDR3 protein: CASRRGGDQPQHF. In DNA, the CDR3 is TGTGCCAGCCGAAGGGGAGGGGATCAGCCCCAGCATTTT.

The chain employs TRBV6-1 and TRBJ1-2; unclear D gene. This CDR3 has 14 residues. CDR1 MNHNS and CDR2 SASEGT come from the germline V gene. Deletions cut 6 bases from V and 4 bases from J, with 15 bases between. The CDR3 loop is CASRDPGRPYGYTF. In DNA, the CDR3 is TGTGCCAGCAGAGACCCCGGGAGGCCCTATGGCTACACCTTC.

V is TRBV6-1 and J is TRBJ1-1; tentatively, D is TRBD1 (5 bases). Trimming pared 4 bases from V and 6 bases from J, leaving 9 bases between. CDR1 and CDR2 from the germline V gene are MNHNS and SASEGT. CDR3 length: 12 amino acids. DNA of the CDR3: TGTGCCAGCAGTGGCCAGGGTTCTGAAGCTTTCTTT. This sequence encodes CASSGQGSEAFF.

CDR3 region: CASSGPPLLAGASTDTQYF. In DNA form, the CDR3 reads TGCGCCAGCAGTGGTCCCCCACTACTAGCGGGGGCCAGCACAGATACGCAGTATTTT. The chain combines TRBV10-1 with TRBJ2-3, with TRBD2 matching 11 bases. This CDR3 is built from 19 residues. The V and J ends lost 4 bases and 0 bases, in that order; junction bases with no gene match: 12. The germline V gene has CDR1 WNHNN and CDR2 SYGVQD (reference sequence).